This T cell receptor beta chain is drawn from a study of radiotherapy plus CTLA-4 blockade in lung cancer. Overall study: Patients showed objective responses in 18% of cases and disease control in under 35%.

The germline V and J ends were trimmed by 0 bases and 0 bases, with 10 bases remaining between them. The germline CDR1 and CDR2 sequences are SGHRS and YFSETQ. The CDR3 runs 16 residues. Some clones are missing from TCRdb's copy, which holds only in-frame ones; the method was immunoSEQ multiplex PCR. There are about 38,000 clones in the sample; around 79% occur only once, and about 8.9% lies in the top ten. This clonotype originated in a human donor with non-small cell lung cancer who had stable disease on radiotherapy plus ipilimumab. This chain links TRBV5-1 with TRBJ2-1, with D uncertain. This material consisted of peripheral blood, taken from a patient treated with radiotherapy plus ipilimumab. CDR3 coding DNA: TGCGCCAGCAGCTTGGCCGAAATCAGCTCCTACAATGAGCAGTTCTTC. Translated: CASSLAEISSYNEQFF.